This TCR beta chain was observed in a study of T cell repertoires in cytomegalovirus infection. Study overall: Epitope selection comprised recently identified HLA-C-restricted CMV epitopes and well-studied HLA-B-restricted CMV epitopes. Public TCR beta signatures were indicative of both CMV infection and a matching HLA type.

TCRdb analysed the reads with MiXCR anew, one entry per CDR3 protein. The sample records about 360,000 distinct CDR3 sequences, approximately 30% being singletons. The CDR3 length is 15 residues. Deletions cut 0 bases from V and 0 bases from J, with 8 bases between. Germline V gene sequence: CDR1 MNHEY, CDR2 SVGEGT. Notes on this clonotype: Its antigen is not known.

Sample: cultured PBMCs, taken from culture after CMV antigen stimulation. The receptor's source is a human donor in good health (CMV status not recorded). Some clones in this sample may be carry-over from other donors' samples. This chain links TRBV6-2 or TRBV6-3 with TRBJ1-1; D is undetermined. CDR3 protein: CASSYSKRLNTEAFF. The CDR3 DNA reads TGTGCCAGCAGTTACTCTAAGCGGTTGAACACTGAAGCTTTCTTT.